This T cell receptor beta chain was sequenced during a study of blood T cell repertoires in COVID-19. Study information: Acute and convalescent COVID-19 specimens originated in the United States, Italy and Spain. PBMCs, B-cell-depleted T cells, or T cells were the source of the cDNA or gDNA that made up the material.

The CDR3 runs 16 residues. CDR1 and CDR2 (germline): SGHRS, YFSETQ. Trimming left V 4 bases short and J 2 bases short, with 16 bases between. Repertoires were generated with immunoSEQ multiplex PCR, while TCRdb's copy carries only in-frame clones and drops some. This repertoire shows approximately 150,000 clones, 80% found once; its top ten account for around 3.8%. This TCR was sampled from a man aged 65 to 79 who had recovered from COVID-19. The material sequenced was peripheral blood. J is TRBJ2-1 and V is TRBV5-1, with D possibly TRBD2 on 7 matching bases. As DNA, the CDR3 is TGCGCCAGCAGCGGGGGGGACATCTTGACCTACAATGAGCAGTTCTTC. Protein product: CASSGGDILTYNEQFF.